This TCR beta chain was identified in a study of blood T cell repertoires in COVID-19. Looking at the study overall: Both acute and convalescent COVID-19 samples were obtained from the United States, Italy and Spain. T cells, B-cell-depleted T cells, or PBMCs supplied cDNA or gDNA.

Per the original methods: How many nucleated cells were present was estimated from reference gene primer amplification. Profiled with immunoSEQ multiplex PCR; TCRdb holds only in-frame clones, not every one. V and J calls plus clone size are reproduced from that table; the DNA served to infer D and trimming. This table holds under 250,000 clones, around four fifths found once. The CDR3 has 14 amino acids. Germline CDR1 is KGHDR and CDR2 is SFDVKD. The ends lost 3 bases at V and 6 bases at J; junction bases unmatched: 6. This TCR derives from a man aged 40-50 years with active or convalescent COVID-19. The sequencing input was peripheral blood. J is TRBJ2-7 and V is TRBV24-1, with 8 bases lining up with TRBD2. CDR3 in amino acids: CATSDARTSTEQYF. CDR3 nucleotide sequence: TGTGCCACCAGTGATGCCCGGACTAGCACCGAGCAGTACTTC.